This T cell receptor beta chain was obtained from a study of blood T cells in healthy people across ages. Overall study context: Researchers report that template switching captured about one barcoded beta molecule per two T cells.

Together with a sample-barcoded 5' primer, a J-beta primer mix was included in a second PCR lasting about 6 to 12 cycles. A single record per CDR3 protein comes from TCRdb applying MiXCR to the 5' RACE reads. Of about 1.5 million distinct CDR3 sequences in the sample, 35% to 45% were seen once. Each donor supplied approximately 10 milliliters of peripheral blood. Total RNA, at least 6 micrograms per sample, came from PBMCs. Germline lookup yields CDR1 SGHAT and CDR2 FQDESV (reference sequence). This CDR3 is 15 amino acids long. Trimming cost V 6 bases and J 11 bases; bases outside gene matches: 15. The genes are TRBV11-1 and TRBJ2-3; 9 nucleotides match TRBD1. The TCR sequence derives from a woman younger than 30 in good health. Specimen: blood. CDR3 amino acids: CASSPGTGTPLRQYF. The CDR3 DNA follows: TGTGCCAGCAGTCCCGGGACAGGGACCCCTTTAAGGCAGTATTTT.